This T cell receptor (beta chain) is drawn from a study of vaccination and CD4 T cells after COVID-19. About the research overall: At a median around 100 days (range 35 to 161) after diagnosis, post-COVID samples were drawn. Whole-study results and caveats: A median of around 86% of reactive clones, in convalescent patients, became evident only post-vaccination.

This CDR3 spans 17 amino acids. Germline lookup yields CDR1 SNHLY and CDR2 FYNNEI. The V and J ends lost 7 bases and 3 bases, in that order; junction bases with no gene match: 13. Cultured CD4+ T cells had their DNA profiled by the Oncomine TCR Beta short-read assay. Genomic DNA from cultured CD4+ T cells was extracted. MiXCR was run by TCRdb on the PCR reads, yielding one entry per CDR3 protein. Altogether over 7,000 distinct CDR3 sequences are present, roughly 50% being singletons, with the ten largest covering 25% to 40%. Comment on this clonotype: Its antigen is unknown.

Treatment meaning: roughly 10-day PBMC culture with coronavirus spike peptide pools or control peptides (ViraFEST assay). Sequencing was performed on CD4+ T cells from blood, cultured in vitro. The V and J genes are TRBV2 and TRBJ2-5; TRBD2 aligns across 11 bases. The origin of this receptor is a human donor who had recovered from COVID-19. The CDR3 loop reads CASTLEQGTSGEETQYF. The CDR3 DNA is TGTGCCAGCACTCTAGAGCAAGGGACTAGCGGAGAAGAGACCCAGTACTTC.